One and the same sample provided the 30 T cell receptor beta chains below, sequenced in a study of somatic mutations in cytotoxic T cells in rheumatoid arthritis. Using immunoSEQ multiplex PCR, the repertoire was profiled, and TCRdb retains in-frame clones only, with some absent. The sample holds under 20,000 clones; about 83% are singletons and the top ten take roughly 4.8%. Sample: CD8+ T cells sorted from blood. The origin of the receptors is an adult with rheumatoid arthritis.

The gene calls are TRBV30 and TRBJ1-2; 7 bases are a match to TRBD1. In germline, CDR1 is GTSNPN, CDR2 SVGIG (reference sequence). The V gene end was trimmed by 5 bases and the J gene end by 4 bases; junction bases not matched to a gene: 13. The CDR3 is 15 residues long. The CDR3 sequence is CAWASTGSYGYGYTF. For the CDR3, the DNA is TGTGCCTGGGCTTCGACAGGGTCCTATGGCTATGGCTACACCTTC.

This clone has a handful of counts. Here the CDR3 DNA reads TGTGCCCTGAAGAGTGGGAACAATGAGCAGTTCTTC. Translated, it gives CALKSGNNEQFF. This chain connects TRBV7-9 to TRBJ2-1; unclear D gene. Germline values: CDR1 SEHNR, CDR2 FQNEAQ (reference sequence). The V end was cut by 11 bases, the J end by 5 bases, with 13 bases between. The CDR3 consists of 12 residues.

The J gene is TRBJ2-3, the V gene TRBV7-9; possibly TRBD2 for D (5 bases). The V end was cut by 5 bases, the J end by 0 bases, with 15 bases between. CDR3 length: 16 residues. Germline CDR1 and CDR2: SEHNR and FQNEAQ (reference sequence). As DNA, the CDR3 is TGTGCCAGCAGCACCCCTTGGACTTTCAGCACAGATACGCAGTATTTT. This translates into CASSTPWTFSTDTQYF.

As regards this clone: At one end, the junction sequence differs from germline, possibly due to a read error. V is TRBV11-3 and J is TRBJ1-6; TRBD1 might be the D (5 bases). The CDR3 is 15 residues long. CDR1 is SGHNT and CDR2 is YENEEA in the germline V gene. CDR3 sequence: CASSLRGPYYSPLHF. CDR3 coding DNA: TGTGCCAGCAGCTTACGGGGCCCCTATTATTCACCCCTCCACTTT.

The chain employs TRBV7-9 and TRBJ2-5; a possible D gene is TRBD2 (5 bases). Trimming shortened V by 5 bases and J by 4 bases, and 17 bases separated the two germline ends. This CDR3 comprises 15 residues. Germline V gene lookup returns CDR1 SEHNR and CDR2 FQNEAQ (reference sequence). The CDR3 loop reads CASSPRTRVVETQYF. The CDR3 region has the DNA TGTGCCAGCAGCCCACGGACGAGGGTGGTAGAGACCCAGTACTTC.

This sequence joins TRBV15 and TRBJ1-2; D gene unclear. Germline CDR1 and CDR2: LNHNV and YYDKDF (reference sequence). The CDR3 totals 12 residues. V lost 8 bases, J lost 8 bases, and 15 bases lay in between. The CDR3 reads CATASGMMGYTF. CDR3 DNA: TGTGCCACCGCTAGCGGGATGATGGGCTACACCTTC. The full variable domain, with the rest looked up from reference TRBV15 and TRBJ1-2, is DAMVIQNPRYQVTQFGKPVTLSCSQTLNHNVMYWYQQKSSQAPKLLFHYYDKDFNNEADTPDNFQSRRPNTSFCFLDIRSPGLGDTAMYLCATASGMMGYTFGSGTRLTVV.

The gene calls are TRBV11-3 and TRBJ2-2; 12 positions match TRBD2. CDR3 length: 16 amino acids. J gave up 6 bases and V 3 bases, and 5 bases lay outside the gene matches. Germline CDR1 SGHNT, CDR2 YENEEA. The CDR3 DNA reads TGTGCCAGCAGCTTTGGGACTAGCGGGCTCGCCGGGGAGCTGTTTTTT. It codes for CASSFGTSGLAGELFF.

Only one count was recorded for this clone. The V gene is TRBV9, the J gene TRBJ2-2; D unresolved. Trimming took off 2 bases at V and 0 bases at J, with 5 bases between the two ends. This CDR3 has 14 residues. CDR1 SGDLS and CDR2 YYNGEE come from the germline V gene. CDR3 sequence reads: CASSVPANTGELFF. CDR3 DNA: TGTGCCAGCAGCGTCCCAGCGAACACCGGGGAGCTGTTTTTT.

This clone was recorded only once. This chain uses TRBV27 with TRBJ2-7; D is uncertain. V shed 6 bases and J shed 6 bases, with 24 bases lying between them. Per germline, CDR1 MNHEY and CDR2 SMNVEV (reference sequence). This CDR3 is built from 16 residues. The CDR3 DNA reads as TGTGCCAGCAGCCCTGGGTTGAGCGCTATAAACCTCGAGCAGTACTTC. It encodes CASSPGLSAINLEQYF.

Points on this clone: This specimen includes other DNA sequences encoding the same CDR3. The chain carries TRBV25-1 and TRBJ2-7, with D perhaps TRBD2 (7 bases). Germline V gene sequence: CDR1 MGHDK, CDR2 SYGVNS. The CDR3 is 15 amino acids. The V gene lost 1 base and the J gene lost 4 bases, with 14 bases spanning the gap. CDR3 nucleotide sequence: TGTGCCAGCAGTGAATGGACGGGGAGGGGGTACGAGCAGTACTTC. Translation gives CASSEWTGRGYEQYF.

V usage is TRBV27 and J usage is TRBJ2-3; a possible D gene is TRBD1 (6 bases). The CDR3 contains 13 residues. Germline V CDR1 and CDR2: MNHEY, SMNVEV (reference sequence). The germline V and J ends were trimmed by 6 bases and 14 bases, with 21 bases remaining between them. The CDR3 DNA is TGTGCCAGCAGCTATGTATGCTTCCCCAGGGGGTATTTT. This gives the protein CASSYVCFPRGYF.

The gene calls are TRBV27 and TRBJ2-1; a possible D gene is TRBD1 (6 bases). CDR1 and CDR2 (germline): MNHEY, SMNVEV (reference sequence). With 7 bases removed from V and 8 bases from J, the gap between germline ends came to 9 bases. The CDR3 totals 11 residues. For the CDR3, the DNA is TGTGCCAGCATTAGGGGGTATGAGCAGTTCTTC. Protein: CASIRGYEQFF.

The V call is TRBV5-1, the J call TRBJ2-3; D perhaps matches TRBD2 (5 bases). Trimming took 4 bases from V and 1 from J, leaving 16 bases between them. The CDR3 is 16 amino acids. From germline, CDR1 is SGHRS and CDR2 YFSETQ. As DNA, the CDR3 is TGCGCCAGCAGCCGGATCAGTCCGGAGGGCACAGATACGCAGTATTTT. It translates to CASSRISPEGTDTQYF.

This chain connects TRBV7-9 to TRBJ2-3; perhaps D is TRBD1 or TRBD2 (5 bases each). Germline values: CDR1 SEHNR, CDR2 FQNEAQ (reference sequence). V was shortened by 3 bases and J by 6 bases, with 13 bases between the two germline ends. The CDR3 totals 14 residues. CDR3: CASSFVGDLDTQYF. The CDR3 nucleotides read TGTGCCAGCAGCTTTGTGGGGGATCTTGATACGCAGTATTTT.

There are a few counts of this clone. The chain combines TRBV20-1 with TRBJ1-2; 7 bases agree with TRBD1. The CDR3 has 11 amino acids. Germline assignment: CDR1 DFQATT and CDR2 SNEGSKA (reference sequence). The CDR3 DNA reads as TGCAGGGTGGGACAGTTTAATCGCTACACCTTC. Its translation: CRVGQFNRYTF.

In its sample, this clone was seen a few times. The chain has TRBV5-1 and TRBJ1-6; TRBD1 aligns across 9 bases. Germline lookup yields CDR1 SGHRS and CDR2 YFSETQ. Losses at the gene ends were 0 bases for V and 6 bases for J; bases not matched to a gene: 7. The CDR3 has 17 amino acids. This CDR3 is CASSLGSAGQGNSPLHF. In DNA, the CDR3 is TGCGCCAGCAGCTTGGGAAGTGCGGGACAGGGTAATTCACCCCTCCACTTT.

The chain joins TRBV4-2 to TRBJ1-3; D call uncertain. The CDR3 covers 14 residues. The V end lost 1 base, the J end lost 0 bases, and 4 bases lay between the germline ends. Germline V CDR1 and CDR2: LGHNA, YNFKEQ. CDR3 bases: TGTGCCAGCAGCCAAGCGAACTCTGGAAACACCATATATTTT. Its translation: CASSQANSGNTIYF.

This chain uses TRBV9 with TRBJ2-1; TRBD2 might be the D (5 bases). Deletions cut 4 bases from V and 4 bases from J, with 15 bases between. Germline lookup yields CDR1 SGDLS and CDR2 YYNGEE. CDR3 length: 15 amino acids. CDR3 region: CASSPPPTGYNEQFF. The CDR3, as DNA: TGTGCCAGCAGCCCTCCCCCGACGGGATACAATGAGCAGTTCTTC. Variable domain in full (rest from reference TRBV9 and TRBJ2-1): DSGVTQTPKHLITATGQRVTLRCSPRSGDLSVYWYQQSLDQGLQFLIQYYNGEERAKGNILERFSAQQFPDLHSELNLSSLELGDSALYFCASSPPPTGYNEQFFGPGTRLTVL.

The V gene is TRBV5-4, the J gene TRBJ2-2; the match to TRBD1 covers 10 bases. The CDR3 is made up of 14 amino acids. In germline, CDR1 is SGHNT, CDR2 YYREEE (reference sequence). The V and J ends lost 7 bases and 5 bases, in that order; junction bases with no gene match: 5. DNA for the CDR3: TGTGCCAGCGTCTCGGGACAGGGGACCGGGGAGCTGTTTTTT. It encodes CASVSGQGTGELFF.

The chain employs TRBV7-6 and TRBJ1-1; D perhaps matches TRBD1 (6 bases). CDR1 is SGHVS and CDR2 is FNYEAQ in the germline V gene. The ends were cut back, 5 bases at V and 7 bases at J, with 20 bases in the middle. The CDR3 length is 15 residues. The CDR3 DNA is TGTGCCAGCAGCCCATTTGCGGGGCCAGGGGATGAAGCTTTCTTT. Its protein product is CASSPFAGPGDEAFF.

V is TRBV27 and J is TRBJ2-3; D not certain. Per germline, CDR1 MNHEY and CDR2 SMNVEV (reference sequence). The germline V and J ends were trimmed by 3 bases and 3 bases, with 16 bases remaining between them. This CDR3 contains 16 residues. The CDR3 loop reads CASSLSDFGRTDTQYF. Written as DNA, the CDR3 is TGTGCCAGCAGTTTGAGCGACTTCGGCCGGACAGATACGCAGTATTTT.

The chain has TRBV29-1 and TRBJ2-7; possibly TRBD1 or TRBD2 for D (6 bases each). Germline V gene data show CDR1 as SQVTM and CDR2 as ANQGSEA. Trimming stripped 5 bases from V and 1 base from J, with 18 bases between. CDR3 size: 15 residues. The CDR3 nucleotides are TGCAGCGTTCAGGGTGAGAGGGGGGAGTCCTACGAGCAGTACTTC. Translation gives CSVQGERGESYEQYF.

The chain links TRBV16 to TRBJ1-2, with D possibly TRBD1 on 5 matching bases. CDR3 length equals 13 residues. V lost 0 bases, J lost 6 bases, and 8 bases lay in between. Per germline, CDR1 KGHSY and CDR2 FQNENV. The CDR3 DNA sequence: TGTGCCAGCAGCCAATCGACAGCTGATGGCTACACCTTC. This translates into CASSQSTADGYTF.

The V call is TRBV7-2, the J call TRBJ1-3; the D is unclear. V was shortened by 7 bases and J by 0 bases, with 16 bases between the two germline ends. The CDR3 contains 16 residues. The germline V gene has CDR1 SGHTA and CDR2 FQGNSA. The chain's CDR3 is CASTGPAHLSGNTIYF. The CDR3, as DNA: TGTGCCAGCACCGGACCGGCACACCTCTCTGGAAACACCATATATTTT.

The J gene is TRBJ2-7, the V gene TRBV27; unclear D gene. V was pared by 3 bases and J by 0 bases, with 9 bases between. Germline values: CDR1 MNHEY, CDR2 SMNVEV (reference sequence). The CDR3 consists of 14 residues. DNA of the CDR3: TGTGCCAGCAGTTTTGGTTCGGACTCCTACGAGCAGTACTTC. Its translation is CASSFGSDSYEQYF.

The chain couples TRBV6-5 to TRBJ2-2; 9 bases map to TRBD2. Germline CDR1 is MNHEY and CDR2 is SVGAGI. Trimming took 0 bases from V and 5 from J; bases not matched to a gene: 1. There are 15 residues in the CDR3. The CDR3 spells CASSYSTSGTGELFF. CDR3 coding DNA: TGTGCCAGCAGTTACTCGACTAGCGGAACCGGGGAGCTGTTTTTT.

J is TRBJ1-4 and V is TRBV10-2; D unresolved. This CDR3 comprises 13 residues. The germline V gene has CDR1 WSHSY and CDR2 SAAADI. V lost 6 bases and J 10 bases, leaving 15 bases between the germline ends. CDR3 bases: TGCGCCAGCAGAGAGAGAGATCGGGGAAAACTGTTTTTT. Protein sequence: CASRERDRGKLFF.

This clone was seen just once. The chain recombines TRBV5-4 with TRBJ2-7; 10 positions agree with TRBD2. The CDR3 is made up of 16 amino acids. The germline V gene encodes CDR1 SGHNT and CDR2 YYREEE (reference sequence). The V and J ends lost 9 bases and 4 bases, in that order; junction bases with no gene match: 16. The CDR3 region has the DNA TGTGCCACAACGGCTCACCCCGGGACTAGCGAGTACGAGCAGTACTTC. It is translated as CATTAHPGTSEYEQYF.

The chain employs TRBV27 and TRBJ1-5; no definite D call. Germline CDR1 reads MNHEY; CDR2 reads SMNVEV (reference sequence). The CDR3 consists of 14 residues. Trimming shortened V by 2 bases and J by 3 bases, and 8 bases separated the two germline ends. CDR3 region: CASSLKVDNQPQHF. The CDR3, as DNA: TGTGCCAGCAGTTTAAAAGTGGACAATCAGCCCCAGCATTTT.

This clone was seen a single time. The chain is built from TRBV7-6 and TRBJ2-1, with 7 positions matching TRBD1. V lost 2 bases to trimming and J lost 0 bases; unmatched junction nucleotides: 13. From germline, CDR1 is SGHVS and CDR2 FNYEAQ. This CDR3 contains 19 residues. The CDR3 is CASSLTEGAELSSYNEQFF. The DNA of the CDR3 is TGTGCCAGCAGCTTAACCGAGGGGGCGGAATTGAGCTCCTACAATGAGCAGTTCTTC.